This T cell receptor (beta chain) was documented in a study of T cell responses to AZD1222 COVID-19 vaccine. Trimming cost V 4 bases and J 9 bases, with 16 bases left between them. From germline, CDR1 is SGHVS and CDR2 FQNEAQ. The CDR3 sequence is 14 residues long. Clones were sequenced by immunoSEQ multiplex PCR, and TCRdb holds only the in-frame ones, with some missing. Of 140,000 to 150,000 clones listed, 85% to 95% are singletons. This clone was observed a single time. Antigen: not known. General study points: Reportedly, close to half of spike-specific TCRs are directed against unmutated variant regions.

The receptor's source is an adult in good health. The gene calls are TRBV7-8 and TRBJ2-1, with a weak D call TRBD2 (5 bases). The specimen comprised peripheral blood, sampled on day 0 of AZD1222 vaccination. The CDR3 reads CASSSSRSETEQFF. The CDR3 DNA reads as TGTGCCAGCAGCTCAAGCCGTAGCGAGACTGAGCAGTTCTTC.